The 27 T cell receptor beta chains presented below share a single source sample, sequenced in a study of blood T cells in healthy people across ages. A second 7 to 11 cycle PCR used barcoded and J-beta primers. One entry per CDR3 protein, called by TCRdb with MiXCR from the 5' RACE reads. Among about 1.4 million distinct CDR3 sequences listed, approximately 63% were seen once. The sample was blood. The receptors here all came from a man aged 18 to 30 in good health.

In the case of this clonotype: A read error may produce the germline difference seen at one junction end. V and J are TRBV7-2 and TRBJ1-2, with a tentative D call TRBD1 (5 bases). Germline-derived CDR1 and CDR2 are SGHTA and FQGNSA. The CDR3 sequence is 14 residues long. As DNA, the CDR3 is TGTGCCAGCAGCCTAGCGCAGGGAAAATATGGCTACACCTTC. It encodes CASSLAQGKYGYTF.

The chain uses TRBV29-1 and TRBJ2-2; 7 bases match TRBD1. Trimming cost V 6 bases and J 8 bases; bases outside gene matches: 9. The CDR3 has 13 amino acids. Germline lookup yields CDR1 SQVTM and CDR2 ANQGSEA. The CDR3 DNA is TGCAGCGTGGATGAACAGGGGCGGGGGGAGCTGTTTTTT. Protein sequence: CSVDEQGRGELFF.

The chain carries TRBV6-7 and TRBJ2-2; 7 nucleotides line up with TRBD1. TRBV6-7 is noted as an ORF with a role that remains uncertain. The ends lost 0 bases at V and 6 bases at J; junction bases unmatched: 16. This CDR3 contains 19 residues. CDR3 DNA sequence: TGTGCCAGCAGTTACTCGACAGCGGCAGGGGGAGTTAGTGCCGGGGAGCTGTTTTTT. It yields the protein CASSYSTAAGGVSAGELFF.

There are a few counts of this clonotype. The chain links TRBV13 to TRBJ2-5; a weak D match, TRBD1 (5 bases). The closer fit of TRBJ2-7 to the DNA end suggests the J call may be wrong. Germline V gene lookup returns CDR1 PRHDT and CDR2 FYEKMQ (reference sequence). The CDR3 sequence is 14 residues long. This chain's CDR3 is CASSLVSGMDEQYF. In DNA, the CDR3 is TGTGCCAGCAGCTTAGTTTCAGGGATGGACGAGCAGTACTTC.

Only one count was recorded for this clonotype. At one boundary the junction diverges from the germline segment, which might be a read error. The CDR3 sequence is CSSSSMADTQYF. CDR3 nucleotides: TGTTCCAGCAGCTCGATGGCAGATACGCAGTATTTT. The chain employs TRBV7-9 and TRBJ2-3; D is unresolved. This CDR3 has 12 amino acids. Germline V gene sequence: CDR1 SEHNR, CDR2 FQNEAQ (reference sequence).

This clonotype occurred a few times. V is TRBV12-3 or TRBV12-4 and J is TRBJ1-2; 10 bases agree with TRBD1. The CDR3 is 14 amino acids. The trim removed 6 bases at V and 8 bases at J, leaving 9 bases unmatched. CDR3 protein: CASRTGGGLGGYTF. The CDR3 nucleotides read TGTGCCAGCAGGACAGGGGGCGGCCTGGGGGGCTACACCTTC.

The chain employs TRBV12-3 or TRBV12-4 and TRBJ2-7, with D maybe TRBD1 (5 bases). Trimming removed 3 bases from V and 4 bases from J, with 13 bases in between. This CDR3 comprises 14 residues. CDR3: CASSFVAGQYEQYF. CDR3 nucleotides: TGTGCCAGCAGTTTTGTAGCAGGGCAATACGAGCAGTACTTC.

The chain links TRBV4-1 to TRBJ2-5; TRBD1 matches at 9 bases. Germline V lookup: CDR1 MGHRA, CDR2 YSYEKL. Losses at the gene ends were 1 base for V and 1 base for J; bases not matched to a gene: 7. The CDR3 is 17 amino acids. The CDR3 loop reads CASSQAPDRGGQETQYF. The CDR3 coding sequence is TGCGCCAGCAGCCAAGCCCCGGACAGGGGAGGCCAAGAGACCCAGTACTTC.

This clonotype turned up a few times. This chain links TRBV4-2 with TRBJ2-7; D is unresolved. The CDR3 sequence is 13 residues long. Per germline, CDR1 LGHNA and CDR2 YNFKEQ. The germline V and J ends were trimmed by 5 bases and 0 bases, with 8 bases remaining between them. The CDR3 here is CASSDVSSYEQYF. CDR3 coding DNA: TGTGCCAGCAGCGATGTGAGCTCCTACGAGCAGTACTTC.

CDR3 loop: CSITGQTYVQYF. The CDR3 region has the DNA TGCAGCATTACGGGACAGACCTACGTGCAGTACTTC. The chain combines TRBV29-1 with TRBJ2-4; 7 bases match TRBD1. Losses at the gene ends were 8 bases for V and 13 bases for J; bases not matched to a gene: 14. The V gene's germline CDR1 is SQVTM and CDR2 ANQGSEA. This CDR3 is 12 amino acids long.

This chain links TRBV4-1 with TRBJ1-3, with D tentatively TRBD1 (5 bases). The CDR3 sequence is 18 residues long. Looked up from germline, CDR1 is MGHRA and CDR2 is YSYEKL. V lost 1 base and J 1 base, leaving 17 bases between the germline ends. For the CDR3, the DNA is TGCGCCAGCAGCCAAGGAAGGGTGCAGGGCCCTTCTGGAAACACCATATATTTT. Residues: CASSQGRVQGPSGNTIYF.

The gene calls are TRBV15 and TRBJ2-3, with D unclear. Trimming removed 3 bases from V and 1 base from J, with 14 bases in between. Germline V gene data show CDR1 as LNHNV and CDR2 as YYDKDF (reference sequence). The CDR3 totals 16 residues. CDR3 in DNA: TGTGCCACCAGCAGGTCATTAGACGGACGCACAGATACGCAGTATTTT. Amino acids: CATSRSLDGRTDTQYF.

This clonotype turned up a few times. The gene calls are TRBV4-1 and TRBJ2-1, with D tentatively TRBD1 (6 bases). Germline CDR1 MGHRA, CDR2 YSYEKL. Between the trimmed V and J ends, which lost 0 bases and 7 bases, there was a span of 19 bases. The CDR3 sequence is 17 residues long. CDR3 sequence: CASSQEQWGPRTNEQFF. The CDR3 region has the DNA TGCGCCAGCAGCCAAGAACAGTGGGGGCCTAGGACTAATGAGCAGTTCTTC.

This rearrangement joins TRBV29-1 to TRBJ2-1; TRBD2 might be the D (5 bases). Trimming pared 0 bases from V and 9 bases from J, leaving 15 bases between. This CDR3 is 14 amino acids long. Germline V gene lookup returns CDR1 SQVTM and CDR2 ANQGSEA. CDR3 DNA: TGCAGCGTTGAAGATTACGGGGTATCTGGTGAGCAGTTCTTC. Protein sequence: CSVEDYGVSGEQFF.

The V and J genes are TRBV20-1 and TRBJ2-1, with unresolved D. Germline values: CDR1 DFQATT, CDR2 SNEGSKA (reference sequence). Trimming left V 0 bases short and J 8 bases short, with 14 bases between. This CDR3 contains 14 residues. The CDR3 DNA follows: TGCAGTGCTAGAGATCACGCTATGGGCGATGAGCAGTTCTTC. It codes for CSARDHAMGDEQFF.

CDR3 protein: CAGGLAGENEQFF. CDR3 nucleotides: TGTGCCGGGGGGCTAGCGGGAGAGAATGAGCAGTTCTTC. The gene calls are TRBV10-3 and TRBJ2-1; TRBD2 matches at 10 bases. The CDR3 sequence is 13 residues long. Germline V gene sequence: CDR1 ENHRY, CDR2 SYGVKD. The V gene end was trimmed by 11 bases and the J gene end by 7 bases; junction bases not matched to a gene: 8.

The V and J genes are TRBV4-1 and TRBJ1-5; weak D call: TRBD1 (6 bases). This CDR3 has 18 amino acids. The V gene's germline CDR1 is MGHRA and CDR2 YSYEKL. Trimming removed 0 bases at V and 0 bases at J, with 15 bases between. CDR3 region: CASSQDQGGGYSNQPQHF. The CDR3 DNA follows: TGCGCCAGCAGCCAAGATCAAGGGGGGGGCTATAGCAATCAGCCCCAGCATTTT.

This clonotype was observed once. The chain is built from TRBV20-1 and TRBJ2-3, with 7 nucleotides matching TRBD2. This CDR3 contains 14 residues. Germline lookup yields CDR1 DFQATT and CDR2 SNEGSKA (reference sequence). V trimming: 2 bases; J trimming: 0 bases; junction bases outside the gene matches: 2. The CDR3 spells CSARYSGSTDTQYF. CDR3 in DNA: TGCAGTGCTAGATATAGCGGGAGCACAGATACGCAGTATTTT.

The chain joins TRBV25-1 to TRBJ2-6; a weak D match, TRBD2 (5 bases). V lost 4 bases and J 4 bases, leaving 11 bases between the germline ends. The germline V gene has CDR1 MGHDK and CDR2 SYGVNS. This CDR3 has 15 residues. CDR3 bases: TGTGCCAGCAGTGGGACTGATTGGGGGGCCAACGTCCTGACTTTC. It translates to CASSGTDWGANVLTF.

Regarding this clonotype: The junction differs from germline at one of its ends, possibly a read error. V usage is TRBV27 and J usage is TRBJ2-1; unclear D gene. Looked up from germline, CDR1 is MNHEY and CDR2 is SMNVEV (reference sequence). The CDR3 loop spans 15 amino acids. The CDR3 reads CAGSLFASSYNEQFF. Here the CDR3 DNA reads TGTGCCGGCAGTTTATTTGCTTCCTCCTACAATGAGCAGTTCTTC.

Here the CDR3 reads CASSQIPRNYGYTF. The DNA for the CDR3 is TGTGCCAGCAGCCAAATTCCTCGCAACTATGGCTACACCTTC. V usage is TRBV14 and J usage is TRBJ1-2; no clear D. V lost 2 bases, J lost 2 bases, and 9 bases lay in between. The V gene's germline CDR1 is SGHDN and CDR2 FVKESK. The CDR3 has 14 residues.

The chain combines TRBV27 with TRBJ1-5, with no clear D. CDR1 is MNHEY and CDR2 is SMNVEV in the germline V gene (reference sequence). The V and J ends lost 3 bases and 0 bases respectively, with 9 bases between them. The CDR3 is 15 amino acids. CDR3 nucleotides: TGTGCCAGCAGTTTTAACGGGGATAGCAATCAGCCCCAGCATTTT. Amino acid sequence: CASSFNGDSNQPQHF.

The J gene is TRBJ1-2, the V gene TRBV6-2 or TRBV6-3, with D possibly matching TRBD1 (6 bases). Germline V gene lookup returns CDR1 MNHEY and CDR2 SVGEGT. This CDR3 has 16 amino acids. V lost 5 bases and J 4 bases, leaving 20 bases between the germline ends. The DNA for the CDR3 is TGTGCCAGCAGTCCAGATGACAGGATCAGTTCCTATGGCTACACCTTC. Encoded protein: CASSPDDRISSYGYTF.

V gene TRBV11-2 combines with J gene TRBJ2-1; D is perhaps TRBD2 (6 bases). CDR1 SGHAT and CDR2 FQNNGV come from the germline V gene. Trimming took off 1 base at V and 6 bases at J, with 19 bases between the two ends. CDR3 length: 17 residues. DNA for the CDR3: TGTGCCAGCAGCTTAGTCGTGGCCGGGACTGCCATCAATGAGCAGTTCTTC. It is translated as CASSLVVAGTAINEQFF.

This clonotype was counted ten times or more. V is TRBV6-2 or TRBV6-3 and J is TRBJ1-6; a possible D gene is TRBD1 (6 bases). This CDR3 is built from 14 residues. V was pared by 5 bases and J by 8 bases, with 13 bases between. The germline V gene encodes CDR1 MNHEY and CDR2 SVGEGT. CDR3 residues: CASSKTGEDSPLHF. Here the CDR3 DNA reads TGTGCCAGCAGTAAGACAGGAGAAGATTCACCCCTCCACTTT.

The rearrangement links TRBV3-1 to TRBJ2-1, with 7 bases matching TRBD1. Unmatched junction bases numbered 14, after V lost 4 bases and J lost 5 bases. This CDR3 is 17 amino acids long. The germline CDR1 and CDR2 sequences are LGHDT and YNNKEL (reference sequence). DNA for the CDR3: TGTGCCAGCAGCCTTCGATTGTTGAGACAGGGCGACAATGAGCAGTTCTTC. Translation: CASSLRLLRQGDNEQFF.

The J gene is TRBJ2-1, the V gene TRBV5-1; perhaps TRBD1 as D (6 bases). CDR1 is SGHRS, CDR2 YFSETQ, per germline. The germline V and J ends were trimmed by 0 bases and 9 bases, with 16 bases remaining between them. The CDR3 is 15 residues long. CDR3: CASSLGQGINSEQFF. CDR3 sequence (DNA): TGCGCCAGCAGCTTGGGTCAGGGGATAAATAGTGAGCAGTTCTTC.